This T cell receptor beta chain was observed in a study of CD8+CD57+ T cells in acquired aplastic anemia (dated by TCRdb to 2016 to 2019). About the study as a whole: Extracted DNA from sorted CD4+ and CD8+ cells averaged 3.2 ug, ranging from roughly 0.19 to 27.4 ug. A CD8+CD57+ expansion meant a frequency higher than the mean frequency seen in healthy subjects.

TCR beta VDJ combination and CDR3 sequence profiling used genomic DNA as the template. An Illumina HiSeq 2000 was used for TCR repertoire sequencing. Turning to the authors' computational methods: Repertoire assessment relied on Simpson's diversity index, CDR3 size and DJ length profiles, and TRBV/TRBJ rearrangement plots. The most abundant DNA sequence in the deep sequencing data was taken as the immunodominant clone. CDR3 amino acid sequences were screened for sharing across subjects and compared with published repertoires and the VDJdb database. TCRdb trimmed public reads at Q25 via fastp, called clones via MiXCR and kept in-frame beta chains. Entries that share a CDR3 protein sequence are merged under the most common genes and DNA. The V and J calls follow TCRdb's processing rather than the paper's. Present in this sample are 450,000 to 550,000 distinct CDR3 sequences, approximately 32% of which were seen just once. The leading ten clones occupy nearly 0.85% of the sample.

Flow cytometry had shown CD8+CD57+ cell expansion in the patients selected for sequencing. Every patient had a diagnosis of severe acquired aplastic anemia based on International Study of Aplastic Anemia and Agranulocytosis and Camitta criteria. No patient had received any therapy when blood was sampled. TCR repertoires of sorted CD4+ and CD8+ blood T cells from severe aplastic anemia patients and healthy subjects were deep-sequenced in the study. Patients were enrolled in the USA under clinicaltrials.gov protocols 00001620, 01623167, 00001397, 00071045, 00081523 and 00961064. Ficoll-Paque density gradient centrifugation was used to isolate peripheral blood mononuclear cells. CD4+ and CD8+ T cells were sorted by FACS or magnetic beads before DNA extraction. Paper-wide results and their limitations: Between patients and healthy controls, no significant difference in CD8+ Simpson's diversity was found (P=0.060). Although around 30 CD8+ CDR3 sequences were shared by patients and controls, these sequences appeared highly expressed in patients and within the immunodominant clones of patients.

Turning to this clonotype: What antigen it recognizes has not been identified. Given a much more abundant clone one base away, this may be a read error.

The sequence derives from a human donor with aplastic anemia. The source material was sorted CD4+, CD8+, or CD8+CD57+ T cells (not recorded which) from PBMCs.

The CDR3 protein: CASSVSRNTGTQYF. The DNA reads TGTGCCAGCAGCGTTTCCAGGAACACAGGTACGCAGTATTTT. The rearrangement combines TRBV9 with TRBJ2-3; matching of 5 bases hints at TRBD1 as the D gene. The cysteine opens and the phenylalanine closes a CDR3 of 14 amino acids. The sequence is cut down to CDR3 DNA, 42 bases in frame from base 1. Via the germline V gene, CDR1 is SGDLS and CDR2 YYNGEE. This CDR3, with the reference TRBV9 and TRBJ2-3 proteins standing in past its ends, gives the full variable domain DSGVTQTPKHLITATGQRVTLRCSPRSGDLSVYWYQQSLDQGLQFLIQYYNGEERAKGNILERFSAQQFPDLHSELNLSSLELGDSALYFCASSVSRNTGTQYFGPGTRLTVL.